This is a list of T cell receptor beta chains from one sample in a study of response to subunit inactivated influenza vaccine. From the RT-PCR reads, TCRdb called clonotypes with MiXCR, one entry per CDR3 protein. The sample holds about 780,000 distinct CDR3 sequences; about a fifth are singletons and the top ten take about 11%. This specimen was PBMCs from blood, taken approximately 5 days after vaccination. The source is a man aged 50-60 years who received an inactivated influenza vaccine. Each CDR3 is given with its conserved first and last residue. D genes are given only for firm matches. A clone size is listed for some rows: how often the clone was seen (once, few, many), or a class if it is expanded.

D,size,J,V,CDR3,DNA
.,.,TRBJ2-3,TRBV7-2,CASSPGQSVTDTQYF,TGTGCCAGCAGCCCAGGACAGTCGGTTACAGATACGCAGTATTTT
.,.,TRBJ2-7,TRBV20-1,CSARDPEGGALQEQYF,TGCAGTGCTAGAGACCCGGAGGGCGGGGCCCTTCAGGAGCAGTACTTC
.,.,TRBJ2-7,TRBV30,CAWSIKGLPYEQYF,TGTGCCTGGAGTATAAAGGGACTTCCCTACGAGCAGTACTTC
TRBD1,.,TRBJ1-1,TRBV11-1,CASSYDRGEAFF,TGTGCCAGCAGTTATGACAGGGGTGAAGCTTTCTTT
TRBD2,.,TRBJ2-3,TRBV6-1,CASTSGGPTDTQYF,TGTGCCAGTACTAGCGGGGGGCCCACAGATACGCAGTATTTT
TRBD1,many,TRBJ1-5,TRBV12-3/TRBV12-4,CASSKTGGAQPQHF,TGTGCCAGCAGTAAGACAGGGGGGGCTCAGCCCCAGCATTTT
.,few,TRBJ2-3,TRBV12-3/TRBV12-4,CASPIVAGSTDTQYF,TGTGCCAGCCCTATCGTAGCAGGAAGCACAGATACGCAGTATTTT
.,.,TRBJ2-3,TRBV6-1,CASRVVSTDTQYF,TGTGCCAGCAGGGTGGTTAGCACAGATACGCAGTATTTT
.,.,TRBJ1-6,TRBV9,CASSAVGTGNSPLHF,TGTGCCAGCAGCGCTGTGGGAACAGGGAATTCACCCCTCCACTTT
TRBD2,.,TRBJ2-1,TRBV9,CASSVGLLAGDDNEQFF,TGTGCCAGCAGCGTAGGTCTACTAGCGGGAGATGACAATGAGCAGTTCTTC
.,few,TRBJ2-1,TRBV7-9,CASSSGWVPYNEQFF,TGTGCCAGCAGTTCCGGATGGGTCCCCTACAATGAGCAGTTCTTC
.,few,TRBJ1-1,TRBV6-1,CASSLNRGSTEAFF,TGTGCCAGCAGCCTCAATCGGGGGTCCACTGAAGCTTTCTTT
TRBD2,many,TRBJ2-7,TRBV5-1,CASSLTSGPVYEQYF,TGCGCCAGCAGTTTGACTAGCGGGCCAGTCTACGAGCAGTACTTC
TRBD2,few,TRBJ2-2,TRBV15,CATSRDLWSSGSAVMRYTGELFF,TGTGCCACCAGCAGAGATCTGTGGTCGAGCGGGAGCGCCGTTATGCGTTACACCGGGGAGCTGTTTTTT
.,few,TRBJ2-1,TRBV24-1,CATSDWWEDNEQFF,TGTGCCACCAGTGATTGGTGGGAGGACAATGAGCAGTTCTTC
.,.,TRBJ2-7,TRBV14,CASSQDSGVYEQYF,TGTGCCAGCAGCCAAGATTCCGGGGTCTACGAGCAGTACTTC
.,few,TRBJ2-1,TRBV7-2,CASSLDWEQFF,TGTGCCAGCAGCTTGGACTGGGAGCAGTTCTTC
TRBD2,few,TRBJ2-1,TRBV7-2,CASSLAVTSGSYNEQFF,TGTGCCAGCAGCTTAGCAGTGACTAGCGGCTCCTACAATGAGCAGTTCTTC
.,few,TRBJ2-2,TRBV9,CASRGERAGELFF,TGTGCCAGCAGGGGGGAGCGGGCCGGGGAGCTGTTTTTT
.,.,TRBJ2-5,TRBV12-3/TRBV12-4,CASSPNGGRMTGETQYF,TGTGCCAGCAGCCCCAATGGGGGGCGCATGACGGGAGAGACCCAGTACTTC
TRBD1,few,TRBJ1-1,TRBV29-1,CSVGGQQNTEAFF,TGCAGCGTTGGGGGACAGCAAAACACTGAAGCTTTCTTT
.,few,TRBJ2-6,TRBV6-1,CASRGISGANVLTF,TGTGCCAGCAGGGGTATTTCTGGGGCCAACGTCCTGACTTTC
TRBD1,many,TRBJ2-1,TRBV12-3/TRBV12-4,CASSQTGTGLNEQFF,TGTGCCAGCAGTCAAACCGGGACAGGGCTTAATGAGCAGTTCTTC
TRBD2,few,TRBJ2-7,TRBV6-1,CASSEERASGVWYF,TGTGCCAGCAGTGAAGAAAGGGCTAGCGGGGTTTGGTACTTC
TRBD1,few,TRBJ2-5,TRBV12-3/TRBV12-4,CASSPPGTGKETQYF,TGTGCCAGCAGTCCCCCCGGGACAGGGAAGGAGACCCAGTACTTC
.,.,TRBJ2-5,TRBV12-3/TRBV12-4,CASSRARETQHF,TGTGCCAGCAGCCGGGCTCGAGAGACCCAGCACTTC
.,.,TRBJ2-7,TRBV11-2,CASSLDVSSYEQYF,TGTGCCAGCAGCTTAGACGTCAGCTCCTACGAGCAGTACTTC
.,many,TRBJ1-2,TRBV20-1,CSARDPGERGTNYGYTF,TGCAGTGCTAGAGATCCCGGGGAAAGGGGGACTAACTATGGCTACACCTTC
.,many,TRBJ2-5,TRBV15,CATMQDRQETQYF,TGTGCCACCATGCAGGACAGACAAGAGACCCAGTACTTC
.,many,TRBJ2-1,TRBV20-1,CSAYTPEGRSYNEQFF,TGCAGTGCCTATACCCCGGAGGGTCGCTCCTACAATGAGCAGTTCTTC
.,.,TRBJ1-1,TRBV4-1,CASSHTQSTEAFF,TGCGCCAGCAGCCACACACAGAGCACTGAAGCTTTCTTT
TRBD2,many,TRBJ2-3,TRBV12-3/TRBV12-4,CASRAQGLADTDTQYF,TGTGCCAGCAGGGCCCAAGGACTAGCGGACACAGATACGCAGTATTTT
TRBD2,many,TRBJ2-5,TRBV6-1,CASSTPRGAGGQETQYF,TGTGCCAGCAGTACACCCAGGGGAGCGGGGGGCCAAGAGACCCAGTACTTC
.,many,TRBJ2-2,TRBV5-1,CASRKSDTGELFF,TGCGCCAGCAGGAAGTCGGACACCGGGGAGCTGTTTTTT